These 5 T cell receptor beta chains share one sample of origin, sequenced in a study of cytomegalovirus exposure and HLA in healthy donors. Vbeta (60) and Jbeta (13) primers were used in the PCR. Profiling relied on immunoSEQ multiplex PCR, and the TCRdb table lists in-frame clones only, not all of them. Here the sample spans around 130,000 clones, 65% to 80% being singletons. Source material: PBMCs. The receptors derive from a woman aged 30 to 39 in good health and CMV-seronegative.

The CDR3 reads CASSLAAGVNTGELFF. CDR3 sequence (DNA): TGTGCCAGCAGCTTAGCGGCGGGAGTGAACACCGGGGAGCTGTTTTTT. The rearrangement links TRBV11-2 to TRBJ2-2; 7 bases align to TRBD2. The germline CDR1 and CDR2 sequences are SGHAT and FQNNGV. The CDR3 contains 16 residues. V shed 1 base, J shed 1 base, and the junction held 3 bases outside the gene matches.

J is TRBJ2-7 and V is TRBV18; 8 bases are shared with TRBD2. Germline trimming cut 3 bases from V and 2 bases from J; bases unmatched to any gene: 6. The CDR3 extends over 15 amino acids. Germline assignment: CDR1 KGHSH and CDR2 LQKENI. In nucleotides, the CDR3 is TGTGCCAGCTCACCCGGGACTAGTAGGGCCTACGAGCAGTACTTC. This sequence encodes CASSPGTSRAYEQYF.

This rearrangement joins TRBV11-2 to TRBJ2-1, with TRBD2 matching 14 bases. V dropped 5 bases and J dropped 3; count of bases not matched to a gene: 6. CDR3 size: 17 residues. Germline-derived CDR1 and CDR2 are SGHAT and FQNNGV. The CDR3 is CASSAGTSGSHYNEQFF. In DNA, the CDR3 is TGTGCCAGCAGCGCAGGGACTAGCGGGAGTCACTACAATGAGCAGTTCTTC.

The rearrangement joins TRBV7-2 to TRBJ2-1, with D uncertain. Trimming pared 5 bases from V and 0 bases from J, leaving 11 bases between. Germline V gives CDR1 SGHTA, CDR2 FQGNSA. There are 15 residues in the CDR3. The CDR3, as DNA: TGTGCCAGCAGCCTCGGTCCTACCTCCTACAATGAGCAGTTCTTC. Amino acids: CASSLGPTSYNEQFF.

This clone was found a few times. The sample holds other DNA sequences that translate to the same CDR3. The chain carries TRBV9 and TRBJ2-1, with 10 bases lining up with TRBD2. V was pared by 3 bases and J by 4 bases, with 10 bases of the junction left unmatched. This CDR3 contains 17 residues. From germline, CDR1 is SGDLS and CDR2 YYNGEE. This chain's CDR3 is CASSAGLAGGSYNEQFF. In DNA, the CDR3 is TGTGCCAGCAGCGCAGGATTAGCGGGAGGATCTTACAATGAGCAGTTCTTC.